These T cell receptor beta chains were read from a single sample in a study of cytomegalovirus exposure and HLA in healthy donors. The method was immunoSEQ multiplex PCR; TCRdb's version includes in-frame clones alone and lacks a portion of them. The sample consists of around 130,000 clones, about 80% of them appearing once. The sample consisted of PBMCs. The source is a woman younger than 35 in good health and CMV-seronegative. Each CDR3 is given without its conserved first and last residue. Each record gives: CDR3 length, V gene, CDR3 protein.

>16|TRBV10-2
ASRVAGSLGLAGDGTY
>12|TRBV6-6
ASSYSAGWVEQY
>13|TRBV5-6
ASSFWGAGNSPLH
>13|TRBV9
ASSVGPGAHYEQY
>13|TRBV5-1
ASSRQRGGTDTQY
>13|TRBV7-2
ASSLMGGADEKLF
>12|TRBV7-9
ASSLAELTYEQY
>16|TRBV7-9
ASSLLPIQGAQSNTIY
>11|TRBV10-1
ASSEGAGYGYT
>12|TRBV7-6
ASSEGLSPEKLF
>15|TRBV13
ASSLARDSSGANGLT
>14|TRBV15
ATSRDNWASEDGYT
>13|TRBV7-9
ASSSWDRGSYEQY
>12|TRBV7-9
ASSPRTGPSEQY
>15|TRBV14
ASSRQVVPLTNEKLF
>12|TRBV18
ASSPPGTGVGYT
>10|TRBV7-2
ASSSPGIEAF
>13|TRBV7-2
ASIPTGEGRTEAF
>13|TRBV27
ASTKLGGANYGYT
>13|TRBV4-2
ASSPREGDTGELF
>11|TRBV5-6
ASSLVTVTEAF
>11|TRBV9
ASSLGQGYEQY
>11|TRBV6-1
ASSEAPFWRQY
>13|TRBV4-1
ASSPSGQGGTEAF
>12|TRBV7-9
ASAEARGANGLT
>10|TRBV5-1
ASSFDREGYT
>10|TRBV30
AWSVSTYEQY
>13|TRBV5-1
ASSLSQGATAEQY
>13|TRBV21-1
ASSIGEGAKNIQY
>11|TRBV29-1
SVGGENNSPLH
>12|TRBV5-4
ASSSAEVGEKLF
>11|TRBV19
ASSLPGGYGYT
>12|TRBV28
ASSLTGRGAGYT
>14|TRBV5-1
ASSFLGGQGEGEQF
>14|TRBV5-1
ASSQQGPAGANVLT
>11|TRBV7-9
ASSLEGTPEAF
>10|TRBV6-1
ASSERAVEAF
>14|TRBV7-2
ASSLIAAGGNSPLH
>11|TRBV10-1
ASSDSGNTEAF
>13|TRBV6-5
ASSYSRGRGDTQY
>13|TRBV5-1
ASSLAAGGANVLT
>10|TRBV5-1
ASGGHVAEQY
>11|TRBV9
ASSVVITDTQY
>13|TRBV25-1
ASSAPGAGTGELF
>13|TRBV5-4
ASSPGTGGTGELF
>12|TRBV6-5
ASSFSGSGDEQY
>12|TRBV25-1
ASSAGKGTDTQY
>12|TRBV10-2
ASTWGGGTGELF
>18|TRBV18
ASSPPERQSAVFSYNEQF
>13|TRBV7-3
ASSPGTNGRDEQF
>11|TRBV9
ASSGSYTDTQY
>10|TRBV7-2
ASSSLNQPQH
>14|TRBV2
ASSVMVTVTNTEAF
>13|TRBV4-1
ASSRGTSGRYEQF
>11|TRBV5-4
ASSLLLTGELF
>10|TRBV5-8
ASEDRSYEQY
>9|TRBV19
ASKGVDEQY